This section outlines one TCR beta chain sequence together with its context. The antigen is not known. This record comes from a study of monozygotic twins with cystic fibrosis. Study findings and constraints: J usage was most co-twin-similar in 8 of 16 pairs, V in 13.

Measured with immunoSEQ multiplex PCR; TCRdb has only the in-frame clones, and not every one. Among around 11,000 clones listed, roughly 97% were seen once. The TCR comes from a boy younger than 18 with cystic fibrosis. The sequenced material came from blood.

The CDR3 sequence is CASSLGWQLYGYTF. CDR3 bases: TGTGCCAGCAGCTTAGGTTGGCAGCTCTATGGCTACACCTTC. This chain uses TRBV5-5 with TRBJ1-2, with unresolved D. Germline loops: CDR1 SGHKS, CDR2 YYEKEE (reference sequence). Between the trimmed V and J ends, which lost 2 bases and 4 bases, there was a span of 12 bases. The length of the CDR3 is 14 residues. The whole variable domain, remainder taken from reference TRBV5-5 and TRBJ1-2, is DAGVTQSPTHLIKTRGQQVTLRCSPISGHKSVSWYQQVLGQGPQFIFQYYEKEERGRGNFPDRFSARQFPNYSSELNVNALLLGDSALYLCASSLGWQLYGYTFGSGTRLTVV.